This T cell receptor beta chain was documented in a study of T cells in women clearing cervical HPV infection. Using immunoSEQ multiplex PCR, the repertoire was profiled, and TCRdb retains in-frame clones only, with some absent. The sample holds under 35,000 clones. The sequencing sample was made of blood buffy coat. The source of this sequence is a woman aged 18 to 75 with a cervical HPV16 infection that either progressed to CIN3+ or cleared (not recorded which).

The covered CDR3 bases are TGTGCCAGCAGCTTGTTCAGCGGGACTCTAGATACG. Encoded protein: CASSLFSGTLDT. The whole CDR3 sequence is CASSLFSGTLDTQYF. This sequence joins TRBV5-8 and TRBJ2-3; TRBD2 aligns across 7 bases. The read is 3 residues too short to cover the CDR3 end, so that end is filled in from the germline J gene. This CDR3 comprises 15 residues. Germline lookup yields CDR1 SGHTS and CDR2 YDEGEE. V dropped 1 base and J dropped 5; count of bases not matched to a gene: 7. Together with reference TRBV5-8 and TRBJ2-3, the CDR3 gives the full variable domain: EAGVTQSPTHLIKTRGQQATLRCSPISGHTSVYWYQQALGLGLQFLLWYDEGEERNRGNFPPRFSGRQFPNYSSELNVNALELEDSALYLCASSLFSGTLDTQYFGPGTRLTVL.